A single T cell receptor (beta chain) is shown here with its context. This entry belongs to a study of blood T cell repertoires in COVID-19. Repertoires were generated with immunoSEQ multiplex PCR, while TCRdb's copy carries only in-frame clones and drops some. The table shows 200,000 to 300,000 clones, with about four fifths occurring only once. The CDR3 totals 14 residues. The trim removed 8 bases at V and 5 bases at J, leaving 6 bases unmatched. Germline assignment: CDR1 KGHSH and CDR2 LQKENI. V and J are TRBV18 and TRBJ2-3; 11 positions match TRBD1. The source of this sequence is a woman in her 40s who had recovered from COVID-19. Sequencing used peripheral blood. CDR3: CASLKDRGQDTQYF. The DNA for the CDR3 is TGTGCCAGCCTGAAGGACAGGGGGCAAGATACGCAGTATTTT.